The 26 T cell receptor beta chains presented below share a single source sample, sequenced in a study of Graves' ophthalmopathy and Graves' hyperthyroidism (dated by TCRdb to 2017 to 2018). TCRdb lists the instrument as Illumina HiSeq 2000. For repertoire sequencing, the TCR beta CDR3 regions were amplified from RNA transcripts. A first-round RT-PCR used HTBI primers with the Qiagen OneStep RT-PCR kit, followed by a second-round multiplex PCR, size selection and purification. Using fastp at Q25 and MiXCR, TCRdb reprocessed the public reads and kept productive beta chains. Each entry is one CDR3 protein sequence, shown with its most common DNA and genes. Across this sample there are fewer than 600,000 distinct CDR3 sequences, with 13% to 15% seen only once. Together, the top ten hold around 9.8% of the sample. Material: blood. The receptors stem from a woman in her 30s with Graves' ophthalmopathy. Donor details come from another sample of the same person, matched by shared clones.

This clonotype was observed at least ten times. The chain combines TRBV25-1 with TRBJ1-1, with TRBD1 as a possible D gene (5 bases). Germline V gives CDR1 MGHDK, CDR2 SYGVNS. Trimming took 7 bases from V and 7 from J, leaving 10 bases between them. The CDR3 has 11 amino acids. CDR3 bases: TGTGCCAGCACGGAGAGGGGTGAAGCTTTCTTT. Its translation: CASTERGEAFF.

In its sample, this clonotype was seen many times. For the CDR3, the DNA is TGTGCCTGGAGTTTTTACGCCCAGGGTTTTATAGCTGAAGCTTTCTTT. It encodes CAWSFYAQGFIAEAFF. V and J are TRBV30 and TRBJ1-1, with a tentative D call TRBD1 (5 bases). Germline CDR1 is GTSNPN and CDR2 is SVGIG (reference sequence). The V end lost 2 bases, the J end lost 6 bases, and 22 bases lay between the germline ends. The CDR3 has 16 amino acids.

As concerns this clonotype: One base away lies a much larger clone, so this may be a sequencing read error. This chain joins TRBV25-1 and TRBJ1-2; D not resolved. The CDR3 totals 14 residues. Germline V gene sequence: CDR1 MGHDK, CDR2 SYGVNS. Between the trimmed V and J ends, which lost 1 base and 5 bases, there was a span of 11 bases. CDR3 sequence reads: CASSEWESVYGYTF. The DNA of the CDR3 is TGTGCCAGCAGTGAATGGGAGTCGGTGTATGGCTACACCTTC.

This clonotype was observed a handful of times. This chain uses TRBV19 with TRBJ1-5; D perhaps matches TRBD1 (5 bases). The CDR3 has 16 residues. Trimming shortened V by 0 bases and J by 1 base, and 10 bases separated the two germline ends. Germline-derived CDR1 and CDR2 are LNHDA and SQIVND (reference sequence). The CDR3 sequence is CASSIEGRGSNQPQHF. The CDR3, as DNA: TGTGCCAGTAGTATAGAGGGGCGCGGAAGCAATCAGCCCCAGCATTTT.

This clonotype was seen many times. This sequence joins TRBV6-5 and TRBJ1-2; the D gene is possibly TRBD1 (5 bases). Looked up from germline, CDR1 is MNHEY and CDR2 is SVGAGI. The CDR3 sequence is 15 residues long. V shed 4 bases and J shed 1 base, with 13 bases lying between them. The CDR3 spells CASSWVTAGNYGYTF. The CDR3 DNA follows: TGTGCCAGCAGTTGGGTGACAGCGGGTAACTATGGCTACACCTTC.

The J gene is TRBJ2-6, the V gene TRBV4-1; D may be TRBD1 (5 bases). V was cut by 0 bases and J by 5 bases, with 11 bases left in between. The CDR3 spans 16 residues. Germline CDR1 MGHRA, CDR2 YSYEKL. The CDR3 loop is CASSQDWGPRANVLTF. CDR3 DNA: TGCGCCAGCAGCCAAGATTGGGGCCCGAGGGCCAACGTCCTGACTTTC.

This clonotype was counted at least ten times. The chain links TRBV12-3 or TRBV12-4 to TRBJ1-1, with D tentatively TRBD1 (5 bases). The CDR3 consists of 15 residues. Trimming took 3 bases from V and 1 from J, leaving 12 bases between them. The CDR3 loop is CASSFGSGKNTEAFF. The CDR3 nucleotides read TGTGCCAGCAGTTTTGGGTCAGGGAAGAACACTGAAGCTTTCTTT.

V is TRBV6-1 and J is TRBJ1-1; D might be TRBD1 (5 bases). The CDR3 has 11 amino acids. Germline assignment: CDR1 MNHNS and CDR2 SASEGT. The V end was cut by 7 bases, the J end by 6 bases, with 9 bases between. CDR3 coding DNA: TGTGCCAGCATGGGGCATTCTGAAGCTTTCTTT. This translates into CASMGHSEAFF.

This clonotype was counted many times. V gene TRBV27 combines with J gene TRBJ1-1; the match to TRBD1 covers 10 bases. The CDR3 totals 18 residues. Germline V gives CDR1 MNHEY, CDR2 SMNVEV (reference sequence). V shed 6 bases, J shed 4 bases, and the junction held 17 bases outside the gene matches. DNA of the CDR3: TGTGCCAGCAGCGCCAGCTATTCCGGGACAGGGGCGACCACTGAAGCTTTCTTT. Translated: CASSASYSGTGATTEAFF.

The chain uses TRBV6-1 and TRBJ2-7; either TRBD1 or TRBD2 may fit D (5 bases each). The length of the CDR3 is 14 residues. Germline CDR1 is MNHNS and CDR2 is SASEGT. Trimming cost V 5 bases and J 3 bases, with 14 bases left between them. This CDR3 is CASSKGRGDYEQYV. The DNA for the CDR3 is TGTGCCAGCAGTAAGGGACGAGGGGACTACGAGCAGTACGTC.

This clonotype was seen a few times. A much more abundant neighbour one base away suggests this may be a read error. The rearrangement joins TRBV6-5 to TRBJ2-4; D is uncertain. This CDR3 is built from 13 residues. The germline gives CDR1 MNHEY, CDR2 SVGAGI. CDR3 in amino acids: CASTEIAKNIKYF. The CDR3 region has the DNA TGTGCCAGCACGGAAATAGCCAAAAACATTAAGTACTTC.

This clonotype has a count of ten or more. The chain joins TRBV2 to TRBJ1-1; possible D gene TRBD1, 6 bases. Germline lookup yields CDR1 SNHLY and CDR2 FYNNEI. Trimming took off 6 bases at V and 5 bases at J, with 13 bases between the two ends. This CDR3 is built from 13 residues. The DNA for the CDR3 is TGTGCCAGCAGGAAACCAGGGGATACTGAAGCTTTCTTT. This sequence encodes CASRKPGDTEAFF.

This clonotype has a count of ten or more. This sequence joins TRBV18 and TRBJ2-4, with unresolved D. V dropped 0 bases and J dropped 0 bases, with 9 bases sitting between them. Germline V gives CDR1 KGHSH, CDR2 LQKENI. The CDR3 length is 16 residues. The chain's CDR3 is CASSPPGKLAKNIQYF. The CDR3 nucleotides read TGTGCCAGCTCACCACCGGGGAAGTTAGCCAAAAACATTCAGTACTTC.

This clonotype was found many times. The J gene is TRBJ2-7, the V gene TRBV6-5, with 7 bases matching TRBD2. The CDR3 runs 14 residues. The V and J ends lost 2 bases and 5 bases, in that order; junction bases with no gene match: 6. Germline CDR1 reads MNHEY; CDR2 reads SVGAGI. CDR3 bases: TGTGCCAGCAGTTACGGCGGGACTATGGACGAGCAGTACTTC. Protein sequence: CASSYGGTMDEQYF.

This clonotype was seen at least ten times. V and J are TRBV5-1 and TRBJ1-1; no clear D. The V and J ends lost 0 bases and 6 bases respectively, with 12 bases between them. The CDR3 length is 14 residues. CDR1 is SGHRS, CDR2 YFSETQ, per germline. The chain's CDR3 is CASSLELGKAEAFF. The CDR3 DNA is TGCGCCAGCAGCTTGGAACTGGGAAAGGCTGAAGCTTTCTTT. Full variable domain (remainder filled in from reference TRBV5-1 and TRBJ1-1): KAGVTQTPRYLIKTRGQQVTLSCSPISGHRSVSWYQQTPGQGLQFLFEYFSETQRNKGNFPGRFSGRQFSNSRSEMNVSTLELGDSALYLCASSLELGKAEAFFGQGTRLTVV.

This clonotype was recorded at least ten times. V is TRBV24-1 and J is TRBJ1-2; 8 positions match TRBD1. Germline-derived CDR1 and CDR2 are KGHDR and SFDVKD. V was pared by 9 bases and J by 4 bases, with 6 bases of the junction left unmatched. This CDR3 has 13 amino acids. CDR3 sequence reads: CATQGTGAYGYTF. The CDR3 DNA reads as TGTGCCACCCAGGGGACAGGCGCCTATGGCTACACCTTC.

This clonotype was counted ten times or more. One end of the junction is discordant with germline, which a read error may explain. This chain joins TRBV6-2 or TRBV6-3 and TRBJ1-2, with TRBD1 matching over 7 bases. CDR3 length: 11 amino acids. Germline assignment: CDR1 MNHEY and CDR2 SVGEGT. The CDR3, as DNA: TGTGCCAACAGTTTGGACAGGTCCTACACCTTC. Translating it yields CANSLDRSYTF.

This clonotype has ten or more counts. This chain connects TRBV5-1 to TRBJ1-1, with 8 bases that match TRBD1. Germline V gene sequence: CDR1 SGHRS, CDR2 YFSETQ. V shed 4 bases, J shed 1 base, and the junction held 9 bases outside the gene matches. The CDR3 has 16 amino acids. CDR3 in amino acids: CASSPEGTGSNTEAFF. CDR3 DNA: TGCGCCAGCAGCCCTGAAGGGACAGGATCGAACACTGAAGCTTTCTTT.

The CDR3 reads CASSELGGGYNSPLHF. As DNA, the CDR3 is TGTGCCAGCAGTGAACTGGGGGGGGGTTATAATTCACCCCTCCACTTT. This chain connects TRBV6-1 to TRBJ1-6, with a possible D match to TRBD1 (5 bases). The length of the CDR3 is 16 residues. V shed 2 bases and J shed 4 bases, with 12 bases lying between them. Germline V gives CDR1 MNHNS, CDR2 SASEGT.

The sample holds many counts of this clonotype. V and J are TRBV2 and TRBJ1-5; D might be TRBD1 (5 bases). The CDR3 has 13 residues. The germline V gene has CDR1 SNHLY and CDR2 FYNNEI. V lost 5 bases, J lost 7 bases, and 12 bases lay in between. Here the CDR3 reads CASSSRVRQPQHF. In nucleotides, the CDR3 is TGTGCCAGCAGTTCCAGGGTTCGACAGCCCCAGCATTTT.

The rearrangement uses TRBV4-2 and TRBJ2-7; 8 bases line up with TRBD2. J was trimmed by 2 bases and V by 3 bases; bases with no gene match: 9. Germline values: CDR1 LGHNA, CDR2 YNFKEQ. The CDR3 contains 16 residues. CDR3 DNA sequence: TGTGCCAGCAGCCACCCTGCGGCGGGGGGCACCTACGAGCAGTACTTC. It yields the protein CASSHPAAGGTYEQYF.

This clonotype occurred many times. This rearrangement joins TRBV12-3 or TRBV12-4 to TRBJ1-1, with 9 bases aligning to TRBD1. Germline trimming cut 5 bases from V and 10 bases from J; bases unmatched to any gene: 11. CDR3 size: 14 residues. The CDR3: CASSLRQGVRGAFF. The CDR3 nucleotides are TGTGCCAGCAGTCTAAGACAGGGGGTTAGGGGAGCTTTCTTT.

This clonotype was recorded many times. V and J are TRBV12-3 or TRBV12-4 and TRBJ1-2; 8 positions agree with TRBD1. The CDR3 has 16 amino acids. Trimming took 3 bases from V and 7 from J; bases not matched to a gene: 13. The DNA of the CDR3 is TGTGCCAGCAGTTTCCGGGACAGGCCATCCAGGGGTGGCTACACCTTC. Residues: CASSFRDRPSRGGYTF.

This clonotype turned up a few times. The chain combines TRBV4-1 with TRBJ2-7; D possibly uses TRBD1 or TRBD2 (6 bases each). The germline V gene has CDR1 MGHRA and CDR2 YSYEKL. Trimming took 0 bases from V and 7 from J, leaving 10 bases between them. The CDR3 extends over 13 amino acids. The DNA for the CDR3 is TGCGCCAGCAGCCAAGAAGGGGGGTGGGAGCAGTACTTC. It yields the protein CASSQEGGWEQYF.

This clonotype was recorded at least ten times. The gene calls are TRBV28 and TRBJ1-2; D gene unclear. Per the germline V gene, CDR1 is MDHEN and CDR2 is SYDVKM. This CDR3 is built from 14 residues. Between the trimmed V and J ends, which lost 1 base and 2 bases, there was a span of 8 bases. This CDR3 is CASSLSSRNYGYTF. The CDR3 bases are TGTGCCAGCAGTTTATCTTCCAGGAACTATGGCTACACCTTC.

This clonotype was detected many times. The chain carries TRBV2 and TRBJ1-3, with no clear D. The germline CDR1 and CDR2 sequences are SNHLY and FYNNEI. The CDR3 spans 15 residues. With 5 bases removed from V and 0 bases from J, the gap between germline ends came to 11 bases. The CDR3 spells CASSKQRFSGNTIYF. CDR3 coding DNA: TGTGCCAGCAGTAAACAGCGCTTCTCTGGAAACACCATATATTTT.